This T cell receptor beta chain was profiled in a study of T cells in women clearing cervical HPV infection. Whole-study context: Blood came at first lesion visit for cases, post-clearance for controls.

The length of the CDR3 is 13 residues. Trimming took 4 bases from V and 5 from J, leaving 10 bases between them. Germline loops: CDR1 ENHRY, CDR2 SYGVKD. HPV was found by MY09/MY11 PCR and dot-blot genotyping. Genomic DNA, averaging approximately 1,200 ng per sample, yielded TCR beta CDR3 via immunoSEQ. Sequencing used immunoSEQ multiplex PCR; TCRdb keeps in-frame clones, though not all of them. This table lists 14,000 or so clones. On this clone itself: With the read ending 3 residues before the CDR3 end, the germline J gene is used to fill in that end.

This clonotype was sampled from a woman aged 18 to 75 with a cervical HPV16 infection that either progressed to CIN3+ or cleared (not recorded which). The sample taken for sequencing was blood buffy coat. The V gene is TRBV10-3, the J gene TRBJ2-3; D is tentatively TRBD1 or TRBD2 (6 bases each). CDR3 region: CAISAQGGDTQYF. The CDR3 DNA, read in part, is TGTGCCATCAGTGCACAGGGAGGAGATACG.